This TCR beta chain was retrieved from a study of PD-1 blockade in classical Hodgkin lymphoma. Overall study results and limits: Healthy donors reportedly exceeded newly diagnosed patients in baseline TCR diversity.

The repertoire was sequenced with immunoSEQ multiplex PCR; TCRdb's copy has only in-frame clones and lacks some. The sample holds about 97,000 clones; 75% to 90% are singletons and the top ten take 9% to 15%. In every patient, relapse followed autologous stem cell transplantation, while exposure to brentuximab vedotin differed. Concerning this clone itself: Its target is not known.

From germline, CDR1 is SGHVS and CDR2 FNYEAQ. Trimming removed 1 base at V and 4 bases at J, with 11 bases between. The CDR3 covers 14 residues. The gene calls are TRBV7-6 and TRBJ2-7, with D maybe TRBD2 (7 bases). The TCR was taken from a human donor with classical Hodgkin lymphoma. Sequenced material: peripheral blood mononuclear cells (PBMCs), taken at baseline. This CDR3 is CASSLGGGLYEQYF. The CDR3 nucleotides read TGTGCCAGCAGCTTAGGGGGGGGGCTTTACGAGCAGTACTTC.